This T cell receptor beta chain was identified in a study of cytomegalovirus exposure and HLA in healthy donors. Whole-study results and caveats: Specificity of three CMV-associated chains for CMV antigens was verified in vitro.

Sequencing was performed with immunoSEQ multiplex PCR; in TCRdb, only in-frame clones are kept and a portion is missing. The sample contains about 190,000 clones, roughly 83% of which appear only once. As to this clone: Its cognate antigen is unknown.

The CDR3 totals 16 residues. Germline V lookup: CDR1 SGHAT, CDR2 FQDESV (reference sequence). Unmatched junction bases numbered 10, after V lost 2 bases and J lost 5 bases. The gene calls are TRBV11-1 and TRBJ1-2, with 8 bases fitting TRBD1. The sequence came from a woman under 30 in good health and CMV-seronegative. Sample: PBMCs. The CDR3, as DNA: TGTGCCAGCAGCTTACGAAGTGGGACAGGCGGTTATGGCTACACCTTC. This translates into CASSLRSGTGGYGYTF.